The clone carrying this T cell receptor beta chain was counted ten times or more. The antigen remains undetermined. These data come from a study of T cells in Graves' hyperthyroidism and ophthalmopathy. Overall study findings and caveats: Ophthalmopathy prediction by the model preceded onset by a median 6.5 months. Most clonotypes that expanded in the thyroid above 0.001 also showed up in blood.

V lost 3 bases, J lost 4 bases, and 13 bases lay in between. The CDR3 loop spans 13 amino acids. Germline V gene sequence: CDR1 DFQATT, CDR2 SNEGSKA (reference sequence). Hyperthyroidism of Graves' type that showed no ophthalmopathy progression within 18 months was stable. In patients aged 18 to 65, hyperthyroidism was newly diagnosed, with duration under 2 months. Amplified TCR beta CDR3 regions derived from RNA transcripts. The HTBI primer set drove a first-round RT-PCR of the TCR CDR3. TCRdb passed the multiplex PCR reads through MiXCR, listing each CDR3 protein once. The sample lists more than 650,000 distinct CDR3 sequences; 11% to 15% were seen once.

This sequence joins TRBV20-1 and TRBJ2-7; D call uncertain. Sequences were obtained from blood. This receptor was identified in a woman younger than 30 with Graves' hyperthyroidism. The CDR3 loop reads CSARRPGPYEQYF. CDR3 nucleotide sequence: TGCAGTGCTAGGAGACCGGGTCCATACGAGCAGTACTTC.